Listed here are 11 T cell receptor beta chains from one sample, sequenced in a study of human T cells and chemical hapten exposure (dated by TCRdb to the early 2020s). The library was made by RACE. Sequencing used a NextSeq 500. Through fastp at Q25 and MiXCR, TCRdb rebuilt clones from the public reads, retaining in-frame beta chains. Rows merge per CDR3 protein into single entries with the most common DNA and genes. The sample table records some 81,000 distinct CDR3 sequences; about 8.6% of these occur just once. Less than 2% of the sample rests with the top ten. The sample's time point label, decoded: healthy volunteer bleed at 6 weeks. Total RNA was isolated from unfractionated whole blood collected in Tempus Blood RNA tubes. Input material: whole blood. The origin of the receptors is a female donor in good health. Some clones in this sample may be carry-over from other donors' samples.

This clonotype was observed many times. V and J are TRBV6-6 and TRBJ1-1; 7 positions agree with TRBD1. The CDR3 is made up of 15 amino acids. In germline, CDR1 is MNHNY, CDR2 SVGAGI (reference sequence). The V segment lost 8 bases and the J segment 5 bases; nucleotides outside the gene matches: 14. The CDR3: CASLLGQGVETEAFF. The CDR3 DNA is TGTGCCAGCTTACTAGGCCAGGGGGTTGAAACTGAAGCTTTCTTT.

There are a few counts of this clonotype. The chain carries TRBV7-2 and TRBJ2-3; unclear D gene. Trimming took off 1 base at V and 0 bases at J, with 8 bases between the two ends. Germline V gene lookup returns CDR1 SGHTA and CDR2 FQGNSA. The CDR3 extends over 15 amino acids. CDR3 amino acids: CASSLVSTSTDTQYF. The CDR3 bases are TGTGCCAGCAGCTTAGTGTCCACTAGCACAGATACGCAGTATTTT.

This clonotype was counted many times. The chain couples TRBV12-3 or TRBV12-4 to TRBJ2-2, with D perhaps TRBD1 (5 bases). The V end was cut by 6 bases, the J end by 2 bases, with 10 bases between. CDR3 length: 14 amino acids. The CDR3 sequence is CASRLTVNTGELFF. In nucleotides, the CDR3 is TGTGCCAGCAGGCTGACAGTAAACACCGGGGAGCTGTTTTTT.

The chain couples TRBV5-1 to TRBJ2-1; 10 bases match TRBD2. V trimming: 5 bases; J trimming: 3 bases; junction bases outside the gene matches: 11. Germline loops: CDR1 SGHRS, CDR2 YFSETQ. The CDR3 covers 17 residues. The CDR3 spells CASSLAGGQRNYNEQFF. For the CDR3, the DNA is TGCGCCAGCAGTTTAGCGGGGGGTCAAAGAAACTACAATGAGCAGTTCTTC.

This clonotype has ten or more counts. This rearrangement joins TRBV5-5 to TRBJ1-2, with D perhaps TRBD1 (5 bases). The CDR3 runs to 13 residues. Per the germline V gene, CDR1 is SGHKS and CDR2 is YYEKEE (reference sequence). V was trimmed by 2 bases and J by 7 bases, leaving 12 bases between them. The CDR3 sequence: CASSFGGAGGYTF. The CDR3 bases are TGTGCCAGCAGCTTCGGAGGGGCTGGTGGCTACACCTTC.

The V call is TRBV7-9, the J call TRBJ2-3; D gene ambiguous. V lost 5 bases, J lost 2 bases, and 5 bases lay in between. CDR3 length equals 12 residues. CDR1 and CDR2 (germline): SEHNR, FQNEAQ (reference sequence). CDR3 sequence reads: CASSVHTDTQYF. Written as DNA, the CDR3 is TGTGCCAGCAGCGTTCACACAGATACGCAGTATTTT.

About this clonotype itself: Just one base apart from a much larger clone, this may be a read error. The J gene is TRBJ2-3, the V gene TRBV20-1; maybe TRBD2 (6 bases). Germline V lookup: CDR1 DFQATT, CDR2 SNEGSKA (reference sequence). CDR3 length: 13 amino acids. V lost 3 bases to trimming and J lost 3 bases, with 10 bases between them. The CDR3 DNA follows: TGCAGTGCTAGGAGGGGAGGTACAGATACGCAGTATTTT. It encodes CSARRGGTDTQYF.

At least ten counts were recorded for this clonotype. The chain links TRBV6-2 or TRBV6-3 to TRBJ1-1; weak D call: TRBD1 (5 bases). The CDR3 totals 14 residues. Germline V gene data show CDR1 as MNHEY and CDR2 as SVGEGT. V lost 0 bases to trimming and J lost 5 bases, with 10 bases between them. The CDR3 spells CASSYSREGTEAFF. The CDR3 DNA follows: TGTGCCAGCAGTTACTCCAGGGAGGGGACTGAAGCTTTCTTT.

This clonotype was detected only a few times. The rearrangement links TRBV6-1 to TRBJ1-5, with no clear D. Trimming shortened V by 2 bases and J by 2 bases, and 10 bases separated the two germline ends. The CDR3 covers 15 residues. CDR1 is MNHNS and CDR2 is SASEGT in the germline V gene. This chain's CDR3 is CASSELSGGNQPQHF. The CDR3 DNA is TGTGCCAGCAGTGAACTTAGTGGGGGCAATCAGCCCCAGCATTTT.

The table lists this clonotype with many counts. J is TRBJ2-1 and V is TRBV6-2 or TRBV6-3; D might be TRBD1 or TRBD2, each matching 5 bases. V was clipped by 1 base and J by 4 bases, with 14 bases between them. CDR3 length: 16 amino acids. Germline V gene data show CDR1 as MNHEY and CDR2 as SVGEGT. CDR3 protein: CASSYLDARGYNEQFF. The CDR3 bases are TGTGCCAGCAGTTACTTAGACGCGAGGGGATACAATGAGCAGTTCTTC.

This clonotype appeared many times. The CDR3 sequence: CSASNPTNEKLFF. As DNA, the CDR3 is TGCAGTGCTAGCAACCCAACTAATGAAAAACTGTTTTTT. The rearrangement links TRBV20-1 to TRBJ1-4; D unresolved. Germline V gene sequence: CDR1 DFQATT, CDR2 SNEGSKA (reference sequence). V was trimmed by 3 bases and J by 0 bases, leaving 5 bases between them. The CDR3 totals 13 residues.